This T cell receptor (beta chain) derives from a study of STAT5B mutations in CD4+ large granular lymphocyte leukemia. Study conclusions and caveats: Without putative leukemic clones, patient CD4-sorted repertoires remained more clonal than healthy CD4+ repertoires.

Assay: immunoSEQ multiplex PCR; the TCRdb copy retains only in-frame clones and omits some. The table has some 45,000 clones, approximately 86% seen once. Regarding this clone: What it recognizes is unknown.

Trimming cost V 2 bases and J 8 bases, with 17 bases left between them. The CDR3 loop spans 15 amino acids. CDR1 is SGHRS and CDR2 is YFSETQ in the germline V gene. Sequenced material: CD4+ T cells from blood buffy coats. The rearrangement joins TRBV5-1 to TRBJ2-1; perhaps TRBD2 as D (6 bases). The sequence was collected from a human donor in good health. The DNA of the CDR3 is TGCGCCAGCAGCTTCCCCGAAGCGGGCCGGGATGAGCAGTTCTTC. Residues: CASSFPEAGRDEQFF.